One and the same sample provided the 11 T cell receptor beta chains below, sequenced in a study of response to subunit inactivated influenza vaccine. In TCRdb, the RT-PCR reads were re-called with MiXCR into one record per CDR3 protein. The table has 450,000 to 600,000 distinct CDR3 sequences, under 8.5% seen once; the top ten hold about an eighth. The starting material was PBMCs from blood, obtained around 25 months after vaccination. The receptor set was obtained from a man aged 50-75 years who received an inactivated influenza vaccine.

The chain employs TRBV30 and TRBJ2-7; 11 bases align to TRBD1. Germline V gene lookup returns CDR1 GTSNPN and CDR2 SVGIG (reference sequence). The CDR3 spans 14 residues. After removal of 4 bases from V and 5 bases from J, the junction contained 7 bases not matched to a gene. CDR3 DNA: TGTGCCTGGATTCGCAGGACAGGGGGCCACGAGCAGTACTTC. This translates into CAWIRRTGGHEQYF.

The chain uses TRBV19 and TRBJ2-4; 8 nucleotides align to TRBD1. With 3 bases clipped from V and 2 bases from J, the junction kept 9 bases outside the gene matches. The germline gives CDR1 LNHDA, CDR2 SQIVND (reference sequence). This CDR3 has 17 amino acids. CDR3 sequence reads: CASSILTGDGTKNIQYF. As DNA, the CDR3 is TGTGCCAGTAGTATCCTGACAGGGGACGGGACCAAAAACATTCAGTACTTC.

V usage is TRBV5-1 and J usage is TRBJ2-5; a possible D gene is TRBD2 (6 bases). The V gene's germline CDR1 is SGHRS and CDR2 YFSETQ. V lost 4 bases, J lost 2 bases, and 15 bases lay in between. This CDR3 has 15 amino acids. The CDR3 spells CASSIGAGIQETQYF. Written as DNA, the CDR3 is TGCGCCAGCAGCATTGGTGCGGGGATACAAGAGACCCAGTACTTC.

This clonotype has only a few counts. V gene TRBV4-1 combines with J gene TRBJ2-1, with D possibly TRBD2 on 5 matching bases. This CDR3 has 14 amino acids. Germline V CDR1 and CDR2: MGHRA, YSYEKL. The V end lost 0 bases, the J end lost 9 bases, and 12 bases lay between the germline ends. The CDR3 region has the DNA TGCGCCAGCAGCCAAGATCGGGAATCACGTGAGCAGTTCTTC. It is translated as CASSQDRESREQFF.

This clonotype was detected only a few times. V usage is TRBV7-9 and J usage is TRBJ2-7, with 9 bases matching TRBD2. The CDR3 covers 16 residues. The trim removed 8 bases at V and 2 bases at J, leaving 13 bases unmatched. Germline lookup yields CDR1 SEHNR and CDR2 FQNEAQ (reference sequence). CDR3 protein: CASRPGERGEPYEQYF. CDR3 nucleotide sequence: TGTGCCAGCCGACCGGGGGAGCGGGGGGAACCCTACGAGCAGTACTTC.

This chain uses TRBV20-1 with TRBJ2-3; 10 bases are a match to TRBD2. The CDR3 has 18 amino acids. V was clipped by 5 bases and J by 3 bases; unmatched bases: 17. Germline CDR1 and CDR2: DFQATT and SNEGSKA (reference sequence). The CDR3 is CSAEALAGGGSGTDTQYF. The CDR3 coding sequence is TGCAGTGCTGAAGCCTTAGCGGGGGGTGGATCGGGGACAGATACGCAGTATTTT.

This clonotype was seen a handful of times. The J gene is TRBJ2-1, the V gene TRBV14; TRBD2 matches at 14 bases. J lost 7 bases, V lost 1 base, and 6 bases had no gene match. Germline loops: CDR1 SGHDN, CDR2 FVKESK. This CDR3 is built from 17 residues. The CDR3 loop is CASSQAWTSGRRNEQFF. In nucleotides, the CDR3 is TGTGCCAGCAGCCAAGCCTGGACTAGCGGGAGGCGGAATGAGCAGTTCTTC.

This clonotype was observed a few times. The chain joins TRBV12-3 or TRBV12-4 to TRBJ2-5; D may correspond to TRBD1 or TRBD2 (6 bases each). The CDR3 is 16 amino acids. V dropped 3 bases and J dropped 4 bases, with 18 bases sitting between them. CDR3 loop: CASSFTGREGGETQYF. The CDR3, as DNA: TGTGCCAGCAGTTTTACAGGGAGAGAGGGGGGAGAGACCCAGTACTTC.

V gene TRBV11-2 combines with J gene TRBJ2-5, with unresolved D. CDR3 length equals 14 residues. Germline CDR1 is SGHAT and CDR2 is FQNNGV. The V and J ends lost 5 bases and 5 bases respectively, with 15 bases between them. This chain's CDR3 is CASSRIALKETQYF. CDR3 nucleotide sequence: TGTGCCAGCAGCCGAATAGCACTGAAGGAGACCCAGTACTTC.

This clonotype was seen only a few times. The V and J genes are TRBV5-1 and TRBJ2-2, with TRBD2 as a possible D gene (6 bases). V lost 3 bases, J lost 4 bases, and 13 bases lay in between. The germline V gene encodes CDR1 SGHRS and CDR2 YFSETQ. The length of the CDR3 is 15 residues. The CDR3 bases are TGCGCCAGCAGCTGGCGTGGGGGAGGCACCGGGGAGCTGTTTTTT. This gives the protein CASSWRGGGTGELFF.

This clonotype was picked up many times. CDR3 sequence (DNA): TGTGCCAGCAGCGCCGGGACAGGGATTTTAAAGACCCAGTACTTC. It is translated as CASSAGTGILKTQYF. The chain uses TRBV5-6 and TRBJ2-5; 9 nucleotides match TRBD1. Germline V gene sequence: CDR1 SGHDT, CDR2 YYEEEE. CDR3 length: 15 residues. Trimming cost V 4 bases and J 6 bases; bases outside gene matches: 10.